The next 7 T cell receptor beta chains were all read from a single sample in a study of cytomegalovirus exposure and HLA in healthy donors. Primers included in the PCR were 60 Vbeta and 13 Jbeta primers. The repertoire was sequenced with immunoSEQ multiplex PCR; TCRdb's copy has only in-frame clones and lacks some. The sample shows approximately 97,000 clones, 79% of them seen only once. The sequenced material came from PBMCs. The receptors were sampled from a male donor in good health and CMV-seropositive.

The chain joins TRBV5-4 to TRBJ2-2; 10 nucleotides line up with TRBD1. With V trimmed by 4 bases and J by 5 bases, 11 bases remained unmatched. CDR1 is SGHNT, CDR2 YYREEE, per germline (reference sequence). The CDR3 sequence is 17 residues long. This CDR3 is CASSPFLPGQGTGELFF. CDR3 DNA: TGTGCCAGCAGCCCCTTCCTACCGGGACAGGGGACCGGGGAGCTGTTTTTT.

The table lists this clone with a count of one. The chain joins TRBV6-6 to TRBJ1-2, with 8 bases identical to TRBD1. The J segment lost 8 bases and the V segment lost 7 bases, leaving 6 bases of the junction unmatched. The V gene's germline CDR1 is MNHNY and CDR2 SVGAGI (reference sequence). The CDR3 consists of 12 residues. CDR3 residues: CASNTGGSGYTF. CDR3 sequence (DNA): TGTGCCAGCAATACAGGGGGGAGCGGCTACACCTTC.

The rearrangement links TRBV19 to TRBJ1-1; D possibly corresponds to TRBD1 (6 bases). V lost 6 bases to trimming and J lost 1 base, with 12 bases between them. CDR3 length: 14 amino acids. Germline lookup yields CDR1 LNHDA and CDR2 SQIVND (reference sequence). CDR3 protein: CASSTTGKNTEAFF. DNA for the CDR3: TGTGCCAGTAGCACAACAGGGAAGAACACTGAAGCTTTCTTT.

Only one count was recorded for this clone. V and J are TRBV18 and TRBJ1-3, with 8 nucleotides matching TRBD1. Germline V lookup: CDR1 KGHSH, CDR2 LQKENI. This CDR3 is 17 amino acids long. After removal of 2 bases from V and 0 bases from J, the junction contained 6 bases not matched to a gene. CDR3 sequence: CASSPTTGVGSGNTIYF. The CDR3 DNA follows: TGTGCCAGCTCACCAACGACAGGGGTCGGCTCTGGAAACACCATATATTTT.

The rearrangement links TRBV25-1 to TRBJ2-7; tentatively, D is TRBD1 (5 bases). The germline V and J ends were trimmed by 4 bases and 4 bases, with 26 bases remaining between them. CDR3 length: 18 amino acids. Germline assignment: CDR1 MGHDK and CDR2 SYGVNS. The CDR3 DNA reads as TGTGCCAGCAGTGGATTTGGGGCCCGACCCGCCTATGGGTACGAGCAGTACTTC. This translates into CASSGFGARPAYGYEQYF.

The chain uses TRBV19 and TRBJ1-5; no reliable D call. Trimming shortened V by 2 bases and J by 4 bases, and 6 bases separated the two germline ends. This CDR3 has 13 amino acids. Looked up from germline, CDR1 is LNHDA and CDR2 is SQIVND (reference sequence). In DNA form, the CDR3 reads TGTGCCAGTAGTATAACAGAGAATCAGCCCCAGCATTTT. It translates to CASSITENQPQHF.

This clone appeared a few times. J is TRBJ1-1 and V is TRBV6-1; 7 positions agree with TRBD1. The CDR3 runs 12 residues. Germline V CDR1 and CDR2: MNHNS, SASEGT. The ends lost 5 bases at V and 8 bases at J; junction bases unmatched: 5. CDR3 nucleotides: TGTGCCAGCAGTCCAGGGGGTTCAGAAGCTTTCTTT. This gives the protein CASSPGGSEAFF.